This T cell receptor (beta chain) was recovered during a study of T cell repertoires in ileal Crohn's disease. In the study overall: Postoperative therapy was given to about half: some eleven thiopurines, about 19 anti-TNF agents. Study outcomes and limitations: Every patient over 26.8% clonality showed endoscopic recurrence. Compared with non-smokers, active smokers at surgery showed more clonal expansions.

Per sample, around 0.55 micrograms of biopsy DNA were TCRB immunosequenced. The method was immunoSEQ multiplex PCR; TCRdb's version includes in-frame clones alone and lacks a portion of them. The sample holds approximately 5,000 clones, about 95% seen once. Worth noting for this clone: No antigen is known for it.

Germline loops: CDR1 SQVTM, CDR2 ANQGSEA. There are 15 residues in the CDR3. Between the trimmed V and J ends, which lost 7 bases and 2 bases, there was a span of 20 bases. The sample consisted of ileal tissue. V and J are TRBV29-1 and TRBJ1-1; D possibly corresponds to TRBD1 (6 bases). This sequence originates from an adult with Crohn's disease. The CDR3 protein is CSATEAGGRNTEAFF. The CDR3 DNA reads as TGCAGCGCTACGGAGGCGGGGGGGCGAAACACTGAAGCTTTCTTT.